This is a list of T cell receptor beta chains from one sample in a study of shared clonotypes between healthy human individuals. Measured with immunoSEQ multiplex PCR; TCRdb has only the in-frame clones, and not every one. The sample holds about 1.1 million clones, more than 75% seen once. What was sequenced was memory CD4+ T cells from PBMCs. These receptors came from a man aged 18 to 29 in good health. Some clones in this sample may be carry-over from other donors' samples. The CDR3 runs from the conserved cysteine through the conserved F or W. A D gene is named only where the DNA matches it firmly. Some rows mark clone size as missing; the rest say once, few, many or name a class of expanded clone.

V gene,J gene,clone size,D gene,CDR3 protein,CDR3 DNA
TRBV27,TRBJ2-1,few,.,CASSFGPSQEQFF,TGTGCCAGCAGTTTCGGGCCGTCCCAAGAGCAGTTCTTC
TRBV19,TRBJ2-5,.,TRBD1,CASSMTGRTETQYF,TGTGCCAGTAGTATGACAGGGCGGACGGAGACCCAGTACTTC
TRBV5-1,TRBJ2-5,.,.,CASSKGQWGQETQYF,TGCGCCAGCAGTAAAGGACAGTGGGGGCAAGAGACCCAGTACTTC
TRBV6-5,TRBJ2-5,.,.,CASSLGVQETQYF,TGTGCCAGCAGTCTGGGGGTTCAAGAGACCCAGTACTTC
TRBV2,TRBJ2-5,.,TRBD1,CASSGNRGPGETQYF,TGTGCCAGCAGTGGAAACAGGGGGCCTGGGGAGACCCAGTACTTC
TRBV28,TRBJ1-1,.,.,CASNANTEAFF,TGTGCCAGCAACGCGAACACTGAAGCTTTCTTT
TRBV15,TRBJ1-1,.,.,CAAKDFYTEAFF,TGTGCCGCGAAGGACTTTTACACTGAAGCTTTCTTT
TRBV19,TRBJ1-2,few,TRBD1,CASSWDRANYGYTF,TGTGCCAGTAGTTGGGACAGGGCAAACTATGGCTACACCTTC
TRBV6-1,TRBJ2-2,.,TRBD1,CASSDPRGQVNTGELFF,TGTGCCAGCAGTGACCCCAGGGGGCAGGTTAACACCGGGGAGCTGTTTTTT
TRBV15,TRBJ1-1,.,TRBD1,CATSIGQGTTEAFF,TGTGCCACCAGCATTGGACAGGGGACCACTGAAGCTTTCTTT
TRBV28,TRBJ2-2,.,.,CASIAGHLTGTGELFF,TGTGCCAGCATCGCGGGACACCTTACGGGCACCGGGGAGCTGTTTTTT
TRBV13,TRBJ2-7,.,TRBD2,CASSFWRESSYEQYF,TGTGCCAGCAGCTTCTGGCGGGAGAGCTCCTACGAGCAGTACTTC
TRBV7-2,TRBJ2-5,.,.,CASSLGSGSLSETQYF,TGTGCCAGCAGCTTAGGTTCCGGGAGTCTGTCCGAGACCCAGTACTTC
TRBV2,TRBJ1-4,.,.,CASSVRDFATNEKLFF,TGTGCCAGCAGTGTGAGGGACTTTGCAACTAATGAAAAACTGTTTTTT
TRBV2,TRBJ2-1,.,.,CASSVQGTGLSYNEQFF,TGTGCCAGCAGTGTACAGGGGACGGGACTATCCTACAATGAGCAGTTCTTC
TRBV5-1,TRBJ2-3,.,TRBD2,CASRQTSGRGGTDTQYF,TGCGCCAGCAGGCAGACTAGCGGGAGGGGTGGCACAGATACGCAGTATTTT
TRBV7-8,TRBJ2-2,.,TRBD2,CATLGLAGGTGELFF,TGTGCCACCTTGGGGCTAGCGGGAGGTACCGGGGAGCTGTTTTTT
TRBV5-1,TRBJ1-2,once,TRBD1,CASSYEQGTYGYTF,TGCGCCAGCAGCTACGAACAGGGGACCTATGGCTACACCTTC
TRBV5-6,TRBJ2-7,.,.,CASSLGPTISYEQYF,TGTGCCAGCAGCTTGGGCCCGACGATCTCCTACGAGCAGTACTTC
TRBV2,TRBJ2-3,.,.,CASSEQGGTDTQYF,TGTGCCAGCAGTGAGCAGGGCGGGACAGATACGCAGTATTTT
TRBV10-3,TRBJ2-7,.,.,CAISTGNYEQYF,TGTGCCATCAGCACAGGAAACTACGAGCAGTACTTC
TRBV5-4,TRBJ2-1,.,.,CASSALNRDSNEQFF,TGTGCCAGCAGCGCCCTGAACAGGGATTCCAATGAGCAGTTCTTC
TRBV28,TRBJ2-3,few,TRBD2,CASSLYEPLAGTDTQYF,TGTGCCAGCAGTTTATATGAGCCCCTAGCGGGCACAGATACGCAGTATTTT
TRBV20-1,TRBJ1-1,.,.,CSGGGGGAFF,TGCAGTGGCGGAGGAGGTGGAGCTTTCTTT
TRBV6-4,TRBJ1-5,.,.,CASSDRPGGQPQHF,TGTGCCAGCAGTGACCGGCCGGGGGGTCAGCCCCAGCATTTT
TRBV5-3,TRBJ2-7,many,.,CARSLGTGVFYEQYF,TGTGCCAGAAGCTTGGGGACGGGAGTGTTCTACGAGCAGTACTTC
TRBV7-9,TRBJ2-1,once,TRBD2,CASSQDTGGSSYNEQFF,TGTGCCAGCAGCCAAGATACGGGCGGGAGCTCCTACAATGAGCAGTTCTTC
TRBV15,TRBJ2-3,.,TRBD2,CATSRDVLAGGALQYF,TGTGCCACCAGCAGAGATGTGCTAGCGGGAGGAGCATTGCAGTATTTT
TRBV19,TRBJ2-1,.,TRBD2,CASSMTSGSFDEQFF,TGTGCCAGTAGTATGACTAGCGGGAGTTTCGATGAGCAGTTCTTC
TRBV5-1,TRBJ2-4,.,TRBD1,CASSFGQGNIQYF,TGCGCCAGCAGCTTCGGACAGGGAAACATTCAGTACTTC
TRBV4-1,TRBJ2-7,.,.,CASSQDPGSYSYEQYF,TGCGCCAGCAGCCAAGACCCCGGGTCCTACTCCTACGAGCAGTACTTC